This T cell receptor (beta chain) was profiled in a study of cytomegalovirus exposure and HLA in healthy donors. PCR employed 60 Vbeta and 13 Jbeta primers. Measured with immunoSEQ multiplex PCR; TCRdb has only the in-frame clones, and not every one. The sample lists 150,000 to 200,000 clones; roughly 80% were seen once. Trimming took 5 bases from V and 2 from J; bases not matched to a gene: 13. The CDR3 loop spans 17 amino acids. The germline CDR1 and CDR2 sequences are MGHRA and YSYEKL. The sequence derives from a female donor in good health and CMV-seronegative. The chain is built from TRBV4-1 and TRBJ2-7; TRBD2 matches at 9 bases. Input material: PBMCs. The CDR3 DNA reads TGCGCCAGCAGCTCCCTTCCCTCCATAGCGGGGGCCTACGAGCAGTACTTC. Amino acids: CASSSLPSIAGAYEQYF.